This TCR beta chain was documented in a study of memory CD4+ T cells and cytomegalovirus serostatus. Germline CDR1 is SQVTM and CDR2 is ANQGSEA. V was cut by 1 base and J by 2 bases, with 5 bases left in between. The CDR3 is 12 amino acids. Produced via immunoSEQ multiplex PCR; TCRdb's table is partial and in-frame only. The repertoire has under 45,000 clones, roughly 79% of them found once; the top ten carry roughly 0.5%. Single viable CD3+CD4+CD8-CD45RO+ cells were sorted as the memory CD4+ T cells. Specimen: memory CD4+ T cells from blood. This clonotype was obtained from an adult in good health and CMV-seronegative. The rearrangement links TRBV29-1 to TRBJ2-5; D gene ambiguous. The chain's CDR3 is CSVEVRQETQYF. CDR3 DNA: TGCAGCGTTGAAGTCAGACAAGAGACCCAGTACTTC. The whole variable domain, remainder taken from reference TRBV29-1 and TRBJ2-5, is SAVISQKPSRDICQRGTSLTIQCQVDSQVTMMFWYRQQPGQSLTLIATANQGSEATYESGFVIDKFPISRPNLTFSTLTVSNMSPEDSSIYLCSVEVRQETQYFGPGTRLLVL.